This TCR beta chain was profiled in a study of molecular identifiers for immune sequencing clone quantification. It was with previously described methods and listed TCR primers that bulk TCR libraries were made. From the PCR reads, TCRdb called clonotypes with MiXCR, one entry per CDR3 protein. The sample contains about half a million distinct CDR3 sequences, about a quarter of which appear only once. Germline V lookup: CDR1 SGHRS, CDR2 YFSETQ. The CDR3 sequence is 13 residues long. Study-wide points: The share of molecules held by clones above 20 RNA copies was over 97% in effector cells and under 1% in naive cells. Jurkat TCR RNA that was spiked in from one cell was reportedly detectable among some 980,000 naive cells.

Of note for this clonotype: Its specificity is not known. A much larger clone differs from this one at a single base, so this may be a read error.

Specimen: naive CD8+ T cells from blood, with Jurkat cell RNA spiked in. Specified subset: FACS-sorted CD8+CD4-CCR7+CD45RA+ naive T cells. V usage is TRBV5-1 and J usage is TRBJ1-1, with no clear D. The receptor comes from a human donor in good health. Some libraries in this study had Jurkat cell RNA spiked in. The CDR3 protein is CASSNSGGTEAYF. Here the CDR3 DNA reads TGCGCCAGCAGCAACTCCGGTGGCACTGAAGCTTACTTT. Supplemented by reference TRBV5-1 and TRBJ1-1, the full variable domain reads KAGVTQTPRYLIKTRGQQVTLSCSPISGHRSVSWYQQTPGQGLQFLFEYFSETQRNKGNFPGRFSGRQFSNSRSEMNVSTLELGDSALYLCASSNSGGTEAYFGQGTRLTVV.